This T cell receptor (beta chain) comes out of a study of identical twins. TCRdb re-derived calls from the 5' RACE reads in MiXCR, one entry per CDR3 protein. The sample carries 450,000 or so distinct CDR3 sequences, roughly a quarter recorded once. In regard to this clonotype: The antigen remains unidentified.

The CDR3 length is 20 residues. The germline V gene encodes CDR1 LGHNA and CDR2 YNFKEQ. The junction had 13 bases not matched to a gene; V was cut back by 0 bases and J by 2 bases. Study-level findings and limits: Among monozygotic twins, out-of-frame TCR alpha sharing exceeded what models predicted. Less excess twin sharing appeared in beta out-of-frame sequences.

These data were also reused for a study on T cells expressing NK-cell markers. Per that paper: It was from sorted CD3+CD56+NKG2C+, CD3+CD56+NKG2C- and CD3+CD56-NKG2C+ T cells that TCR beta repertoires came.

This TCR came from a woman younger than 35 in good health. The chain employs TRBV4-2 and TRBJ2-3, with 11 bases matching TRBD2. The sample was CD4+ T cells sorted from blood. The CDR3 region has the DNA TGTGCCAGCAGCCAAGATAGGGGACTAGCGGTAGTTACCAACACAGATACGCAGTATTTT. Residues: CASSQDRGLAVVTNTDTQYF.